The entry below describes one T cell receptor beta chain. This receptor's antigen is unknown. The sample holds no much larger clone one base away, and base qualities are not on file. This sample was taken from a study of beta chain features in type 1 diabetes (dated by TCRdb to 2017 to 2018). In terms of the full investigation: No differences in mean age, gender distribution, total cell number or subset yield were found between patients and healthy donors. Across all samples, around 99 million sorted cells were examined, and cell number per subset correlated strongly with RNA yield. In the study, recently diagnosed type 1 diabetes patients and matched healthy donors were compared on the TCRB repertoires of their sorted circulating CD4+ T cell subsets. Naive and central memory subsets were obtained from all 30 or so donors, but regulatory and stem cell-like memory subsets were isolated from only 8 patients and 8 healthy donors.

The CDR3, from cysteine to phenylalanine, totals 15 residues. Just the 45-base CDR3 DNA is kept, in frame starting at base 1. In the germline V gene, CDR1 corresponds to SGHRS and CDR2 to YFSETQ. Trimming costs V 3 bases and J 0 bases, and their ends lie 12 bases apart. Each donor gave one peripheral blood draw, roughly 110 mL on average, collected into heparinised tubes. A BD FACSAria II was used to sort naive, central memory, regulatory and stem cell-like memory CD4+ T cells with a panel that included CD45RO, CCR7, CD25, CD127, CD95 and CD27. Every sorted population had a purity above 98%. Right away, PBMCs were isolated by Lymphoprep density gradient centrifugation and were stained directly, with no culture step. Samples were stained and sorted in pairs, with one healthy donor and one patient per experiment, so that batch effects were minimized. Overall study results and their limits: Patients with type 1 diabetes made fewer insertions and deleted more nucleotides at VDJ recombination sites, implying thymic rearrangement abnormalities. Type 1 diabetes patients showed a moderate but significant shortening of TCRB CDR3 length in all four CD4+ subsets. Shorter templates might have been favored by PCR, but patient and control samples were amplified and corrected together, so both groups would have been affected equally by any skew. Naive, central memory and regulatory TCRB repertoires appeared to be more alike among patients than among healthy donors. Only small numbers of individuals were included in the HLA sub-analyses, which left unresolved whether HLA type had any influence on TCRB rearrangement. Because cDNA rather than genomic DNA was sequenced, highly expressing activated cells could have been over-represented, although no difference in activation and CD3 levels was found between groups.

All of the isolated RNA was reverse transcribed with the High Capacity cDNA Reverse Transcription Kit, so expressed TCRB transcripts were sequenced. Deep immunoSEQ sequencing was applied to naive, central memory and regulatory T cell samples, giving an average of approximately 3.8 million total reads per sample. Sorted cells were lysed in RLT buffer and RNA was extracted with DNase-treated RNeasy Micro or Mini kits, depending on cell number. Each cell subset was processed separately to prevent cross-contamination, with patient and healthy donor samples processed together. TCRB sequences were amplified from cDNA with the immunoSEQ multiplex PCR, producing 87-bp fragments spanning the CDR3 region. Sequencing of the amplicons was done on the Illumina HiSeq platform. The authors' pipeline ran thus. PCR bias was corrected computationally using synthetic template baselines, and reads within Hamming distance 2 were collapsed, with unmergeable singletons discarded. By aligning reads against IMGT, V, D and J genes, CDR3 length, and insertions or deletions at six rearrangement sites were assigned. Clonotype counts were normalized to sorted cell number within each subset before computing true diversity and Gini coefficients with the tcR R package. The overlap coefficient, calculated on TCRB nucleotide sequences, was used to measure repertoire sharing. In TCRdb, the immuneACCESS table is reduced to in-frame sequences with V and J assigned. These tables do not hold every clone; where another copy was compared, an unresolved V gene accounts for under half, and the others remain unexplained. The V and J calls and the clone size are those of that table, but D and trimming were determined from the DNA. The sample profile shows more than 300,000 clones; less than 10% of them were found once. In total, the top ten clones hold roughly 0.44% of the sample.

The sequence came from a woman younger than 30 in good health. This sequence uses TRBV5-1 and TRBJ1-1; D gene: possibly TRBD1, on 5 matching bases. Sequenced sample: central memory CD4+ T cells from blood. The DNA is TGCGCCAGCAGCTCCTTGGGACCCATGAACACTGAAGCTTTCTTT. It codes for CASSSLGPMNTEAFF.